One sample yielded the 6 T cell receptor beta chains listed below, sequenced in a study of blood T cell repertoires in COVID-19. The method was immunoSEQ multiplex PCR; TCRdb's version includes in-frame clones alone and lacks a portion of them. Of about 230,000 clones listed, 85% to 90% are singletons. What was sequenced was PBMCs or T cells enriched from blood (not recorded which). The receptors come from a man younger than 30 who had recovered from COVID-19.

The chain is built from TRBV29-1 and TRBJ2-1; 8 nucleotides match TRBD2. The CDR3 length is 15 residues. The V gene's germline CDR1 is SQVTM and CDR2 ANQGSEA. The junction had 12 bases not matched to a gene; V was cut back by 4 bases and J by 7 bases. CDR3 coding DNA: TGCAGCGTTGTAACGGGAACTAGCGGCACAAATGAGCAGTTCTTC. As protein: CSVVTGTSGTNEQFF.

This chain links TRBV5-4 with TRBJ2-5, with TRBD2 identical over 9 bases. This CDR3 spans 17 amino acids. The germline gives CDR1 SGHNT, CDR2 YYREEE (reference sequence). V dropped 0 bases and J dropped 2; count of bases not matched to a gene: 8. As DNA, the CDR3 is TGTGCCAGCAGCTTGGGAGCTGGCGGGGGGGCTCAAGAGACCCAGTACTTC. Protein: CASSLGAGGGAQETQYF.

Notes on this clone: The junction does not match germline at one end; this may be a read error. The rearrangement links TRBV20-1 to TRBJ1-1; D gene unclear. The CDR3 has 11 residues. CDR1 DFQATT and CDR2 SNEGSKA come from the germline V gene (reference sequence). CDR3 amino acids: CSPRVNTEAFF. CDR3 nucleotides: TGCAGTCCTAGAGTAAACACTGAAGCTTTCTTT.

The chain's CDR3 is CASSYSRLAGDYEQYF. The CDR3 DNA reads TGTGCCAGCAGTTACTCTCGGCTAGCGGGAGATTACGAGCAGTACTTC. The chain links TRBV6-6 to TRBJ2-7, with TRBD2 matching 10 bases. V lost 0 bases to trimming and J lost 4 bases; unmatched junction nucleotides: 6. Germline V lookup: CDR1 MNHNY, CDR2 SVGAGI (reference sequence). The CDR3 sequence is 16 residues long.

CDR3 region: CAISGSSGTSGPDTQYF. For the CDR3, the DNA is TGTGCCATCAGTGGATCGTCCGGGACTAGCGGGCCAGATACGCAGTATTTT. The chain couples TRBV10-3 to TRBJ2-3; 12 bases are a match to TRBD2. The V segment lost 4 bases and the J segment 4 bases; nucleotides outside the gene matches: 9. The CDR3 runs to 17 residues. Looked up from germline, CDR1 is ENHRY and CDR2 is SYGVKD.

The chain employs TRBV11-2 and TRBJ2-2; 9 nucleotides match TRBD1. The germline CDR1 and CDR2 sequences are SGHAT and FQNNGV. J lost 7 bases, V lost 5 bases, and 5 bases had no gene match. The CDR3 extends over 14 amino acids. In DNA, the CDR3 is TGTGCCAGCAGCCCGGGACAGGGTAACGGGGAGCTGTTTTTT. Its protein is CASSPGQGNGELFF.